Each of the 9 T cell receptor beta chains below was sequenced from the same sample in a study of T cell responses to AZD1222 COVID-19 vaccine. Clones were sequenced by immunoSEQ multiplex PCR, and TCRdb holds only the in-frame ones, with some missing. Among fewer than 200,000 clones listed, 70% to 90% were seen once. The source was peripheral blood, collected 28 days after the second AZD1222 dose. All receptors come from an adult who received the AZD1222 COVID-19 vaccine.

The V and J genes are TRBV10-3 and TRBJ1-3; TRBD1 might be the D (6 bases). V was clipped by 4 bases and J by 3 bases, with 19 bases between them. Germline assignment: CDR1 ENHRY and CDR2 SYGVKD. This CDR3 comprises 17 residues. CDR3 nucleotides: TGTGCCATCAGTGCTGCAGGGGCCCCTTCTTATGGAAACACCATATATTTT. This encodes CAISAAGAPSYGNTIYF.

The chain couples TRBV14 to TRBJ2-7, with 7 bases matching TRBD1. Per germline, CDR1 SGHDN and CDR2 FVKESK. This CDR3 region has 15 residues. Germline trimming cut 0 bases from V and 3 bases from J; bases unmatched to any gene: 5. The CDR3 loop reads CASSQDRAGGYEQYF. The CDR3 bases are TGTGCCAGCAGCCAAGATCGGGCAGGGGGCTACGAGCAGTACTTC.

V is TRBV20-1 and J is TRBJ2-3; D is unclear. This CDR3 has 11 residues. Germline V gene lookup returns CDR1 DFQATT and CDR2 SNEGSKA (reference sequence). Deletions cut 5 bases from V and 3 bases from J, with 6 bases between. CDR3 residues: CSARMTDTQYF. In nucleotides, the CDR3 is TGCAGTGCTCGGATGACAGATACGCAGTATTTT.

The rearrangement links TRBV6-5 to TRBJ2-1; a weak D match, TRBD2 (5 bases). The CDR3 contains 14 residues. V was shortened by 6 bases and J by 1 base, with 10 bases between the two germline ends. Per germline, CDR1 MNHEY and CDR2 SVGAGI. CDR3 residues: CASSLRDSYNEQFF. For the CDR3, the DNA is TGTGCCAGCAGCCTCCGGGATTCCTACAATGAGCAGTTCTTC.

V and J are TRBV19 and TRBJ1-2; 8 positions agree with TRBD1. The length of the CDR3 is 14 residues. Germline V lookup: CDR1 LNHDA, CDR2 SQIVND (reference sequence). V lost 7 bases to trimming and J lost 7 bases; unmatched junction nucleotides: 11. The CDR3 nucleotides read TGTGCCAGTAAACAGGGACAGGCGATCGGTGGCTACACCTTC. The encoded protein is CASKQGQAIGGYTF.

The gene calls are TRBV15 and TRBJ1-3; D possibly corresponds to TRBD1 (5 bases). This CDR3 is 17 amino acids long. V lost 0 bases, J lost 3 bases, and 15 bases lay in between. Germline V CDR1 and CDR2: LNHNV, YYDKDF (reference sequence). The CDR3 sequence: CATSRDRGPGGGNTIYF. Here the CDR3 DNA reads TGTGCCACCAGCAGAGATAGGGGCCCCGGGGGTGGAAACACCATATATTTT. Full variable domain (remainder filled in from reference TRBV15 and TRBJ1-3): DAMVIQNPRYQVTQFGKPVTLSCSQTLNHNVMYWYQQKSSQAPKLLFHYYDKDFNNEADTPDNFQSRRPNTSFCFLDIRSPGLGDTAMYLCATSRDRGPGGGNTIYFGEGSWLTVV.

This clone was seen only once. The V gene is TRBV30, the J gene TRBJ2-1; no clear D. CDR3 length: 12 residues. CDR1 and CDR2 (germline): GTSNPN, SVGIG (reference sequence). The V and J ends lost 3 bases and 9 bases respectively, with 12 bases between them. The DNA for the CDR3 is TGTGCCTGGAGCCTCCAGCCGCGTGAGCAGTTCTTC. This translates into CAWSLQPREQFF.

This chain connects TRBV19 to TRBJ2-3; 8 bases line up with TRBD2. The V and J ends lost 6 bases and 3 bases, in that order; junction bases with no gene match: 5. Looked up from germline, CDR1 is LNHDA and CDR2 is SQIVND (reference sequence). This CDR3 comprises 14 residues. This CDR3 reads CASRAGGGTDTQYF. In DNA form, the CDR3 reads TGTGCCAGTAGGGCGGGGGGCGGTACAGATACGCAGTATTTT.

The rearrangement joins TRBV29-1 to TRBJ2-2, with TRBD2 matching over 9 bases. Trimming at V came to 5 bases and at J to 8 bases, leaving 6 bases not matched to a gene. This CDR3 spans 13 amino acids. The germline gives CDR1 SQVTM, CDR2 ANQGSEA. The CDR3 loop reads CSVTLAGIGELFF. The CDR3 nucleotides read TGCAGCGTTACCCTAGCGGGGATTGGGGAGCTGTTTTTT.